This T cell receptor beta chain was documented in a study of T cell repertoires in cytomegalovirus infection. For the study at large: Matching HLA type, along with CMV infection, was indicated by public TCR beta signatures. Notes on the study in general: HLA-C-restricted, CMV-specific TCR beta clonotypes were dominant ex vivo. The cumulative frequency of public TCR beta families identified carriers of CMV plus the relevant HLA.

Germline CDR1 and CDR2: SGHDN and FVKESK. This CDR3 has 13 amino acids. Comments on this clonotype: The antigen is unknown. One end of the junction varies from germline; a read error may be responsible.

MiXCR was run by TCRdb on the reads, yielding one entry per CDR3 protein. The data hold approximately 200,000 distinct CDR3 sequences, with roughly 27% observed a single time. The V call is TRBV14, the J call TRBJ1-5; D unclear. Sequences were obtained from PBMCs. The TCR originated in a human donor in good health (CMV status not recorded). Some clones in this sample may be carry-over from other donors' samples. CDR3 residues: CPSSRDANQPQHF. The CDR3 DNA follows: TGTCCCAGCAGCCGAGACGCTAATCAGCCCCAGCATTTT.